This passage covers 30 T cell receptor beta chains from one sample sequenced in a study of shared clonotypes between healthy human individuals. TCRdb's table, derived via immunoSEQ multiplex PCR, lists solely in-frame clones and lacks some. The repertoire includes about 2.3 million clones, around 93% of them detected once, and around 0.35% sits in the top ten. Sequencing input: naive CD4+ T cells from PBMCs. Subset defined: CD45RA+ positively selected. The source is a man younger than 30 in good health. Some clones in this sample may be carry-over from other donors' samples.

In regard to this clone: Other DNA sequences within the sample encode an identical CDR3. V and J are TRBV7-3 and TRBJ2-3; TRBD2 agrees at 8 bases. V was clipped by 4 bases and J by 4 bases; unmatched bases: 1. Germline lookup yields CDR1 SGHTA and CDR2 FQGTGA. The CDR3 spans 13 residues. CDR3 amino acids: CASSSAGADTQYF. DNA of the CDR3: TGTGCCAGCAGCTCAGCGGGAGCAGATACGCAGTATTTT.

The V call is TRBV15, the J call TRBJ2-7; D gene unclear. Germline lookup yields CDR1 LNHNV and CDR2 YYDKDF (reference sequence). The CDR3 extends over 14 amino acids. V was trimmed by 0 bases and J by 7 bases, leaving 13 bases between them. CDR3 bases: TGTGCCACCAGCAGAGATGGCCGATCTTGGGAGCAGTACTTC. It specifies CATSRDGRSWEQYF.

The CDR3 bases are TGCGCCAGCACCCCGGGTACTAGCTTGGAGACCCAGTACTTC. It codes for CASTPGTSLETQYF. The V and J genes are TRBV5-1 and TRBJ2-5; a possible D gene is TRBD2 (6 bases). The V and J ends lost 6 bases and 5 bases respectively, with 17 bases between them. The CDR3 contains 14 residues. Germline V gives CDR1 SGHRS, CDR2 YFSETQ.

The V gene is TRBV5-6, the J gene TRBJ2-1, with unresolved D. This CDR3 contains 13 residues. Looked up from germline, CDR1 is SGHDT and CDR2 is YYEEEE. V was shortened by 1 base and J by 7 bases, with 9 bases between the two germline ends. CDR3 nucleotides: TGTGCCAGCAGCTTGTTGTCTACTAATGAGCAGTTCTTC. Protein product: CASSLLSTNEQFF.

This chain uses TRBV5-8 with TRBJ2-3, with TRBD1 identical over 8 bases. The CDR3 consists of 16 residues. Germline V CDR1 and CDR2: SGHTS, YDEGEE. Trimming removed 5 bases from V and 3 bases from J; junction bases left unmatched: 11. In DNA form, the CDR3 reads TGTGCCAGCAGTACATCCAGGACAGGGCCGACAGATACGCAGTATTTT. Its protein is CASSTSRTGPTDTQYF.

This chain links TRBV5-1 with TRBJ1-2, with a weak D call TRBD1 (5 bases). Germline V gene sequence: CDR1 SGHRS, CDR2 YFSETQ. The CDR3 is 15 amino acids. The V and J ends lost 4 bases and 4 bases respectively, with 17 bases between them. CDR3 nucleotides: TGCGCCAGCAGCCCTCTGAGGACCCAGGGCTATGGCTACACCTTC. Translating it yields CASSPLRTQGYGYTF.

The chain uses TRBV11-2 and TRBJ2-5; tentative D call: TRBD2 (5 bases). Trimming cost V 0 bases and J 5 bases, with 10 bases left between them. This CDR3 spans 14 amino acids. Germline V CDR1 and CDR2: SGHAT, FQNNGV. DNA of the CDR3: TGTGCCAGCAGCTTAGAAGGGAGAGGGGAGACCCAGTACTTC. Encoded protein: CASSLEGRGETQYF.

The chain uses TRBV6-1 and TRBJ1-1; D gene uncertain. CDR1 MNHNS and CDR2 SASEGT come from the germline V gene. Trimming took 5 bases from V and 11 from J, leaving 15 bases between them. The CDR3 contains 12 residues. The CDR3 coding sequence is TGTGCCAGCAGTTTCCCGGACCACGAGGCTTTCTTT. Translated, it gives CASSFPDHEAFF.

Regarding this clone: The same CDR3 also results from other DNA sequences found in this sample. The CDR3 region is CASSSRTAYEQYF. The CDR3 coding sequence is TGTGCCAGCAGCTCAAGGACAGCCTACGAGCAGTACTTC. V usage is TRBV7-2 and J usage is TRBJ2-7; TRBD1 might be the D (6 bases). V lost 4 bases, J lost 2 bases, and 9 bases lay in between. The germline gives CDR1 SGHTA, CDR2 FQGNSA. CDR3 length: 13 amino acids.

The genes are TRBV28 and TRBJ2-5; 8 bases line up with TRBD1. Trimming cost V 10 bases and J 3 bases; bases outside gene matches: 7. Germline V gives CDR1 MDHEN, CDR2 SYDVKM. CDR3 size: 13 residues. The CDR3 DNA is TGTGCCATCAAACCGGGACAGGAAGAGACCCAGTACTTC. The encoded protein is CAIKPGQEETQYF.

The chain employs TRBV30 and TRBJ1-2, with TRBD1 matching 12 bases. The V and J ends lost 8 bases and 4 bases, in that order; junction bases with no gene match: 5. The CDR3 contains 13 residues. CDR1 is GTSNPN and CDR2 is SVGIG in the germline V gene (reference sequence). The CDR3 coding sequence is TGTGCCGGGACAGGGGGCTCTGGCTATGGCTACACCTTC. Protein product: CAGTGGSGYGYTF.

The genes are TRBV4-2 and TRBJ2-3; D may be TRBD1 or TRBD2 (5 bases each). V was trimmed by 4 bases and J by 1 base, leaving 15 bases between them. Germline V gene data show CDR1 as LGHNA and CDR2 as YNFKEQ. The CDR3 totals 16 residues. The CDR3 nucleotides read TGTGCCAGCAGCCGCCCCGACTTGGGGGGCACAGATACGCAGTATTTT. It yields the protein CASSRPDLGGTDTQYF.

The chain couples TRBV6-4 to TRBJ2-1, with TRBD2 matching 8 bases. CDR3 length: 16 residues. Germline V lookup: CDR1 MRHNA, CDR2 SNTAGT. The J segment lost 0 bases and the V segment lost 0 bases, leaving 1 base of the junction unmatched. This chain's CDR3 is CASSDSAGGSYNEQFF. As DNA, the CDR3 is TGTGCCAGCAGTGACTCGGCGGGAGGCTCCTACAATGAGCAGTTCTTC.

This clone was picked up a small number of times. In the same sample, other DNA sequences code for this CDR3. The genes are TRBV28 and TRBJ2-3; D is uncertain. Germline V gene sequence: CDR1 MDHEN, CDR2 SYDVKM. The V end was cut by 5 bases, the J end by 2 bases, with 2 bases between. This CDR3 has 11 amino acids. Written as DNA, the CDR3 is TGTGCCAGCAGTCTCACAGATACGCAGTATTTT. Protein: CASSLTDTQYF.

V is TRBV10-3 and J is TRBJ1-5; D call uncertain. The CDR3 has 15 residues. V lost 0 bases to trimming and J lost 0 bases, with 6 bases between them. Germline-derived CDR1 and CDR2 are ENHRY and SYGVKD. CDR3 loop: CAISESVGSNQPQHF. In DNA, the CDR3 is TGTGCCATCAGTGAGTCTGTCGGTAGCAATCAGCCCCAGCATTTT.

This clone has a handful of counts. The chain joins TRBV7-9 to TRBJ2-3; D is perhaps TRBD2 (6 bases). Germline assignment: CDR1 SEHNR and CDR2 FQNEAQ (reference sequence). The CDR3 loop spans 14 amino acids. With 4 bases removed from V and 4 bases from J, the gap between germline ends came to 12 bases. CDR3 sequence: CASSSTSFPDTQYF. The CDR3 DNA reads TGTGCCAGCAGCTCCACTAGCTTCCCAGATACGCAGTATTTT.

The CDR3 DNA sequence: TGTGCCAGCGGGGGACAGGGCGGGAAGACCCAGTACTTC. This codes for CASGGQGGKTQYF. The rearrangement joins TRBV6-5 to TRBJ2-5; 9 bases map to TRBD1. CDR1 and CDR2 (germline): MNHEY, SVGAGI. The CDR3 loop spans 13 amino acids. V lost 8 bases and J lost 6; bases outside the gene matches: 7.

The chain uses TRBV2 and TRBJ2-7; 9 positions match TRBD1. The J segment lost 4 bases and the V segment lost 6 bases, leaving 13 bases of the junction unmatched. The CDR3 sequence is 16 residues long. Germline-derived CDR1 and CDR2 are SNHLY and FYNNEI. The CDR3 DNA reads TGTGCCAGCAGCACAACCGGGACAGGGAATCGGTACGAGCAGTACTTC. Protein: CASSTTGTGNRYEQYF. Full variable domain (remainder filled in from reference TRBV2 and TRBJ2-7): EPEVTQTPSHQVTQMGQEVILRCVPISNHLYFYWYRQILGQKVEFLVSFYNNEISEKSEIFDDQFSVERPDGSNFTLKIRSTKLEDSAMYFCASSTTGTGNRYEQYFGPGTRLTVT.

This chain links TRBV4-1 with TRBJ2-7; TRBD2 agrees at 7 bases. There are 15 residues in the CDR3. J was trimmed by 4 bases and V by 0 bases; bases with no gene match: 6. Germline assignment: CDR1 MGHRA and CDR2 YSYEKL. The CDR3 DNA is TGCGCCAGCAGCCAAGACGATGGAGCGGGGTACGAGCAGTACTTC. Protein product: CASSQDDGAGYEQYF.

The V call is TRBV28, the J call TRBJ1-5, with TRBD1 as a possible D gene (5 bases). The V end was cut by 2 bases, the J end by 7 bases, with 9 bases between. Germline loops: CDR1 MDHEN, CDR2 SYDVKM. CDR3 length: 13 residues. CDR3 nucleotides: TGTGCCAGCAGTTTAATCGGGGCCCAGCCCCAGCATTTT. It is translated as CASSLIGAQPQHF.

V and J are TRBV4-1 and TRBJ2-1; D is uncertain. Germline-derived CDR1 and CDR2 are MGHRA and YSYEKL. The CDR3 is made up of 16 amino acids. With 0 bases removed from V and 0 bases from J, the gap between germline ends came to 9 bases. The DNA for the CDR3 is TGCGCCAGCAGCCAAGATCAGAGGAACTCCTACAATGAGCAGTTCTTC. It translates to CASSQDQRNSYNEQFF.

Remarks on this clone: At the DNA level, this CDR3 is encoded by other sequences in the same sample as well. The chain couples TRBV6-5 to TRBJ2-7; weak D call: TRBD2 (6 bases). The CDR3 runs to 15 residues. Germline-derived CDR1 and CDR2 are MNHEY and SVGAGI. With 0 bases removed from V and 0 bases from J, the gap between germline ends came to 9 bases. The CDR3 protein is CASSYSRGSSYEQYF. The CDR3 DNA reads TGTGCCAGCAGTTACTCGCGGGGTAGCTCCTACGAGCAGTACTTC.

The DNA for the CDR3 is TGTGCCAGCAGTTTTGGTACAGCTAGTGAAGCTTTCTTT. It is translated as CASSFGTASEAFF. The chain employs TRBV27 and TRBJ1-1; D uncertain. Per the germline V gene, CDR1 is MNHEY and CDR2 is SMNVEV (reference sequence). V was shortened by 3 bases and J by 7 bases, with 12 bases between the two germline ends. The CDR3 loop spans 13 amino acids.

The J gene is TRBJ2-1, the V gene TRBV7-3, with TRBD2 as a possible D gene (5 bases). V lost 11 bases, J lost 8 bases, and 19 bases lay in between. Germline CDR1 and CDR2: SGHTA and FQGTGA. The CDR3 has 13 residues. CDR3 nucleotide sequence: TGTGCCGCGAGGAGTGAGAGGGAACATGAGCAGTTCTTC. This translates into CAARSEREHEQFF.

The J gene is TRBJ2-1, the V gene TRBV5-1; D perhaps matches TRBD1 (6 bases). Germline CDR1 and CDR2: SGHRS and YFSETQ. The CDR3 has 18 residues. Trimming took off 0 bases at V and 0 bases at J, with 16 bases between the two ends. CDR3 sequence reads: CASSLDPGTPNSYNEQFF. The CDR3 region has the DNA TGCGCCAGCAGCTTGGATCCAGGGACACCAAACTCCTACAATGAGCAGTTCTTC.

V is TRBV5-1 and J is TRBJ2-1; tentative D call: TRBD2 (6 bases). Germline-derived CDR1 and CDR2 are SGHRS and YFSETQ. CDR3 length equals 16 residues. V lost 3 bases to trimming and J lost 2 bases, with 15 bases between them. In nucleotides, the CDR3 is TGCGCCAGCAGCTGGGCTATGGCGGGGCCCTACAATGAGCAGTTCTTC. It yields the protein CASSWAMAGPYNEQFF.

This clone appeared a few times. The rearrangement joins TRBV7-9 to TRBJ1-2; 9 nucleotides agree with TRBD1. Trimming took 7 bases from V and 6 from J; bases not matched to a gene: 9. This CDR3 comprises 14 residues. The germline CDR1 and CDR2 sequences are SEHNR and FQNEAQ (reference sequence). The CDR3 DNA reads TGTGCCAGCATAACCCCCGGGACAGGGAATGGCTACACCTTC. Translating it yields CASITPGTGNGYTF.

This rearrangement joins TRBV2 to TRBJ1-2, with a weak D call TRBD1 (5 bases). Trimming stripped 8 bases from V and 0 bases from J, with 22 bases between. CDR1 SNHLY and CDR2 FYNNEI come from the germline V gene. The CDR3 length is 17 residues. This chain's CDR3 is CASPPPGETLANYGYTF. CDR3 nucleotides: TGTGCCAGCCCCCCCCCGGGGGAAACTTTAGCTAACTATGGCTACACCTTC.

The chain uses TRBV28 and TRBJ1-2, with 11 bases matching TRBD1. With 0 bases clipped from V and 1 base from J, the junction kept 10 bases outside the gene matches. This CDR3 spans 19 amino acids. Germline CDR1 MDHEN, CDR2 SYDVKM. The CDR3 spells CASSLWQIGTGGGNYGYTF. As DNA, the CDR3 is TGTGCCAGCAGTTTATGGCAAATCGGGACAGGGGGAGGTAACTATGGCTACACCTTC.

The genes are TRBV6-5 and TRBJ2-7, with TRBD1 as a possible D gene (6 bases). The CDR3 is 15 residues long. Deletions cut 5 bases from V and 2 bases from J, with 16 bases between. CDR1 is MNHEY and CDR2 is SVGAGI in the germline V gene. The chain's CDR3 is CASSPRQPGAYEQYF. In DNA form, the CDR3 reads TGTGCCAGCAGTCCCCGGCAGCCAGGGGCCTACGAGCAGTACTTC.